Listed below are T cell receptor beta chains from one sample, sequenced in a study of shared clonotypes between healthy human individuals. The data were produced by immunoSEQ multiplex PCR, yet TCRdb's version contains in-frame clones alone and is incomplete. The sample holds some 1,600,000 clones, approximately 98% seen once. The specimen sequenced was naive CD4+ T cells sorted from blood. The receptors derive from a man between 25 and 39 years old in good health. CDR3s include the opening cysteine and the closing phenylalanine or tryptophan. The order of the fields is CDR3 protein, CDR3 DNA, V gene, J gene, clone size, D gene. The D gene is left open where the match is weak. Clone size appears in some rows only: once, few, many, or a class for an expanded clone.

CASSLTSGRGKLNEQFF	TGCGCCAGCAGCTTGACTAGCGGGAGAGGGAAACTCAATGAGCAGTTCTTC	TRBV5-1	TRBJ2-1	.	TRBD2
CASSSSTIMNTEAFF	TGTGCCAGCAGCTCCTCTACGATCATGAACACTGAAGCTTTCTTT	TRBV7-9	TRBJ1-1	.	.
CASSADRLSTDTQYF	TGTGCCAGCAGCGCCGACAGGCTGAGCACAGATACGCAGTATTTT	TRBV7-2	TRBJ2-3	.	.
CASSPRGTGSGYEQYF	TGTGCCAGCAGCCCTCGGGGAACAGGGAGCGGGTACGAGCAGTACTTC	TRBV9	TRBJ2-7	.	.
CASSVEAGGPSYNEQFF	TGTGCCAGCAGCGTTGAAGCGGGAGGGCCGTCCTACAATGAGCAGTTCTTC	TRBV9	TRBJ2-1	.	TRBD2
CASSPSHQVPYEQYF	TGTGCCAGCAGCCCCTCCCACCAGGTACCCTACGAGCAGTACTTC	TRBV7-6	TRBJ2-7	once	.
CASSLEGLKQYF	TGTGCCAGCAGCTTAGAGGGCCTAAAGCAGTACTTC	TRBV11-2	TRBJ2-7	.	.
CASSEIDSNQPQHF	TGTGCCAGCAGTGAAATTGACAGCAATCAGCCCCAGCATTTT	TRBV6-1	TRBJ1-5	.	.
CASSWTSGSPGEQYF	TGCGCCAGCAGTTGGACTAGCGGGAGTCCGGGCGAGCAGTACTTC	TRBV5-1	TRBJ2-7	.	TRBD2
CASSVGSGRGETQYF	TGTGCCAGCAGCGTAGGTAGCGGGAGAGGTGAGACCCAGTACTTC	TRBV9	TRBJ2-5	.	TRBD2
CASSSPGTEGNYGYTF	TGTGCCAGCAGTTCTCCCGGGACAGAAGGAAACTATGGCTACACCTTC	TRBV28	TRBJ1-2	.	TRBD1
CASSDGAGEDYGYTF	TGTGCCAGCAGTGACGGGGCAGGGGAGGACTATGGCTACACCTTC	TRBV6-4	TRBJ1-2	once	.
CASSPAARGSGANVLTF	TGTGCTAGCAGCCCGGCGGCCCGAGGCTCTGGGGCCAACGTCCTGACTTTC	TRBV7-7	TRBJ2-6	.	.
CASSVEGRRMDTEAFF	TGTGCCAGCAGCGTAGAGGGCAGACGAATGGACACTGAAGCTTTCTTT	TRBV9	TRBJ1-1	.	.
CASSQTATNEKLFF	TGTGCCAGCTCCCAAACAGCAACTAATGAAAAACTGTTTTTT	TRBV18	TRBJ1-4	.	.
CASSSIFLRTSGYSYEQYF	TGTGCCAGCAGTTCCATCTTTCTTCGGACTAGCGGGTATTCCTACGAGCAGTACTTC	TRBV27	TRBJ2-7	.	TRBD2
CASSTTDTQYF	TGTGCCAGCAGTACCACAGATACGCAGTATTTT	TRBV6-5	TRBJ2-3	.	.
CASSFGLAGGEAMVNEQFF	TGTGCCAGCAGCTTCGGACTAGCGGGAGGGGAAGCCATGGTCAATGAGCAGTTCTTC	TRBV11-3	TRBJ2-1	.	TRBD2
CASSPGLAGVYTGELFF	TGTGCCAGCAGCCCGGGACTAGCGGGAGTATACACCGGGGAGCTGTTTTTT	TRBV5-6	TRBJ2-2	.	TRBD2
CASSEGVREYF	TGCGCCAGCAGTGAAGGGGTACGCGAGTACTTC	TRBV10-1	TRBJ2-7	.	.
CASSLGWAGSYNEQFF	TGTGCCAGCAGCTTAGGATGGGCAGGCTCCTACAATGAGCAGTTCTTC	TRBV7-2	TRBJ2-1	.	.
CASSAGQGPNYGYTF	TGCGCCAGCAGTGCCGGACAGGGGCCCAACTATGGCTACACCTTC	TRBV10-1	TRBJ1-2	.	TRBD1
CASSQSGLAGVGSSYNEQFF	TGTGCCAGCAGCCAGTCGGGACTAGCGGGAGTTGGGAGCTCCTACAATGAGCAGTTCTTC	TRBV4-2	TRBJ2-1	.	TRBD2
CASSRGTSGINEQYF	TGCGCCAGCAGCCGCGGGACTAGCGGGATTAACGAGCAGTACTTC	TRBV4-1	TRBJ2-7	.	TRBD2
CASSTGGTRGTQYF	TGTGCCAGCTCTACCGGGGGAACCAGGGGGACCCAGTACTTC	TRBV18	TRBJ2-5	.	.
CASSSEGSGRPSYEQYF	TGTGCCAGCAGCTCGGAGGGGAGCGGGAGGCCCTCCTACGAGCAGTACTTC	TRBV7-8	TRBJ2-7	once	TRBD2
CASAKGNYGYTF	TGTGCCAGCGCAAAGGGGAACTATGGCTACACCTTC	TRBV2	TRBJ1-2	.	.
CASSSLGQASGNTIYF	TGTGCCAGCAGTTCCCTGGGACAAGCCTCTGGAAACACCATATATTTT	TRBV2	TRBJ1-3	once	.
CAWDRDFQPQHF	TGTGCCTGGGACCGGGACTTTCAGCCCCAGCATTTT	TRBV30	TRBJ1-5	once	.
CASTPGAGPYEQYF	TGTGCCAGCACCCCCGGGGCAGGGCCCTACGAGCAGTACTTC	TRBV5-4	TRBJ2-7	.	.
CASSQAPVPDTQYF	TGCGCCAGCAGCCAAGCACCGGTCCCAGATACGCAGTATTTT	TRBV4-1	TRBJ2-3	.	.
CASSQAREAKNIQYF	TGTGCCAGCAGCCAAGCGAGAGAGGCCAAAAACATTCAGTACTTC	TRBV5-4	TRBJ2-4	.	.
CASSPLYRLAGDEQYF	TGTGCCAGCTCACCACTTTATCGACTAGCGGGAGACGAGCAGTACTTC	TRBV18	TRBJ2-7	.	TRBD2
CAWSVFKGASTQYF	TGTGCCTGGAGTGTTTTTAAGGGGGCGAGCACGCAGTATTTT	TRBV30	TRBJ2-3	.	TRBD1
CASSDGTSRYEQFF	TGTGCCAGCAGCGACGGGACTAGTAGGTATGAGCAGTTCTTC	TRBV11-2	TRBJ2-1	once	TRBD2
CASSFGLAGSTGELFF	TGCGCCAGCAGCTTCGGACTAGCGGGTTCCACCGGGGAGCTGTTTTTT	TRBV5-1	TRBJ2-2	.	TRBD2
CASSLILGQGAAMRGYTF	TGTGCCAGCAGTTTAATATTGGGACAGGGGGCCGCGATGCGAGGCTACACCTTC	TRBV28	TRBJ1-2	.	TRBD1
CASSLARVSGETQYF	TGCGCCAGCAGCTTGGCTAGGGTCTCGGGAGAGACCCAGTACTTC	TRBV5-1	TRBJ2-5	.	.
CSVGNHRGASRGNEQFF	TGCAGCGTTGGGAATCATCGGGGGGCTTCTCGAGGCAATGAGCAGTTCTTC	TRBV29-1	TRBJ2-1	.	.
CASSSAGDGTGELFF	TGTGCCAGCAGCTCCGCGGGAGATGGCACCGGGGAGCTGTTTTTT	TRBV28	TRBJ2-2	.	TRBD2
CATSRSTGWQTEAFF	TGTGCCACCAGCAGGTCGACAGGTTGGCAAACTGAAGCTTTCTTT	TRBV15	TRBJ1-1	once	.
CASSPDKNTEAFF	TGCGCCAGCAGCCCCGACAAGAACACTGAAGCTTTCTTT	TRBV5-1	TRBJ1-1	.	.
CATSSGQRGVADTQYF	TGTGCCACCAGCAGTGGACAGAGAGGTGTGGCAGATACGCAGTATTTT	TRBV15	TRBJ2-3	.	.
CASRRDRVLWGYTF	TGTGCCAGCAGAAGGGACAGGGTTTTGTGGGGCTACACCTTC	TRBV6-6	TRBJ1-2	.	TRBD1
CAWSAGQGYEQYF	TGTGCCTGGAGCGCTGGACAGGGCTACGAGCAGTACTTC	TRBV30	TRBJ2-7	.	TRBD1
CASSPVYRDTQYF	TGCGCCAGCAGCCCAGTTTATCGAGATACGCAGTATTTT	TRBV4-3	TRBJ2-3	.	.
CASSVTGTNEKLFF	TGTGCCAGCAGTGTTACCGGGACTAACGAAAAACTGTTTTTT	TRBV28	TRBJ1-4	.	.
CASSPPQGFPPYEQYF	TGTGCCAGCTCACCACCTCAGGGGTTCCCTCCCTACGAGCAGTACTTC	TRBV18	TRBJ2-7	once	.
CASSSRDLDSETYEQYF	TGCGCCAGCAGCTCGCGTGATTTGGACAGCGAGACCTACGAGCAGTACTTC	TRBV5-1	TRBJ2-7	.	.
CASKWGEQYF	TGTGCCAGTAAGTGGGGTGAGCAGTACTTC	TRBV19	TRBJ2-7	.	.
CASSLEPGTPYEQYF	TGTGCCAGCAGCTTGGAGCCTGGGACTCCTTACGAGCAGTACTTC	TRBV5-5	TRBJ2-7	.	.
CASSLRLVREEQYF	TGTGCCAGCAGCCTTCGACTAGTTCGGGAGGAGCAGTACTTC	TRBV13	TRBJ2-7	.	.
CASSAGGGRGYTF	TGTGCCAGCAGCGCAGGGGGCGGTCGGGGCTACACCTTC	TRBV28	TRBJ1-2	.	TRBD1
CASSLGEWYEQYF	TGTGCCAGCAGCTTAGGGGAGTGGTACGAGCAGTACTTC	TRBV7-8	TRBJ2-7	.	.
CASSARDRAYYEQYF	TGTGCCAGCAGCGCCCGGGACAGGGCGTATTACGAGCAGTACTTC	TRBV9	TRBJ2-7	.	TRBD1
CAAGKGGTDTQYF	TGCGCCGCAGGGAAGGGGGGCACAGATACGCAGTATTTT	TRBV5-1	TRBJ2-3	.	.
CASSTLYTGELFF	TGTGCCAGCAGTACCTTATACACCGGGGAGCTGTTTTTT	TRBV6-5	TRBJ2-2	once	.
CASSAYSGIISYNEQFF	TGTGCCAGCAGCGCCTATAGCGGAATAATCTCCTACAATGAGCAGTTCTTC	TRBV9	TRBJ2-1	.	.
CASSLRGTQYF	TGTGCCAGCAGCCTTAGGGGGACCCAGTACTTC	TRBV28	TRBJ2-5	.	.
CASSLVGTGIETQYF	TGTGCCAGCAGCTTAGTAGGGACGGGGATTGAGACCCAGTACTTC	TRBV7-2	TRBJ2-5	.	.